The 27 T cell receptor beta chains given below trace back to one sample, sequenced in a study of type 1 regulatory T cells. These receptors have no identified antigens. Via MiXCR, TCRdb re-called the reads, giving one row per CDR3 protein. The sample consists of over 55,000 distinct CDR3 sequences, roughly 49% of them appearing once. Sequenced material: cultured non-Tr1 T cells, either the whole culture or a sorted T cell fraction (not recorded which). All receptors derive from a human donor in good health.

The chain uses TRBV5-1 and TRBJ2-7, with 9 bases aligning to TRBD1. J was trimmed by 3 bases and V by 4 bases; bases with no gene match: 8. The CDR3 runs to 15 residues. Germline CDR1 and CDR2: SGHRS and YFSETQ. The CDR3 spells CASSQGTGISYEQYF. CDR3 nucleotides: TGCGCCAGCAGCCAAGGGACAGGGATAAGCTACGAGCAGTACTTC.

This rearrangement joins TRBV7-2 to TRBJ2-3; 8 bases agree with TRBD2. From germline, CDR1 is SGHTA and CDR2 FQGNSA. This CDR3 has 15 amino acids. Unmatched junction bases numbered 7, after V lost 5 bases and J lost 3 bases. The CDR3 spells CASSPTGGGTDTQYF. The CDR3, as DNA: TGTGCCAGCAGCCCCACCGGGGGGGGGACAGATACGCAGTATTTT.

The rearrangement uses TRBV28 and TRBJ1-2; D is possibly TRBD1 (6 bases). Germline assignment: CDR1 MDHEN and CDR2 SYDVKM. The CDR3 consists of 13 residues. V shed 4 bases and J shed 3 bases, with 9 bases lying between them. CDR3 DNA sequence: TGTGCCAGCAGTTCGGGGGCATACTATGGCTACACCTTC. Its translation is CASSSGAYYGYTF.

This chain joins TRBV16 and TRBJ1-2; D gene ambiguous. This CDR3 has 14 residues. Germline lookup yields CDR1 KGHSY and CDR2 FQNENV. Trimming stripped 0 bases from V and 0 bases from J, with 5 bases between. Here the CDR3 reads CASSQSRSNYGYTF. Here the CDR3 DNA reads TGTGCCAGCAGCCAATCTCGATCTAACTATGGCTACACCTTC.

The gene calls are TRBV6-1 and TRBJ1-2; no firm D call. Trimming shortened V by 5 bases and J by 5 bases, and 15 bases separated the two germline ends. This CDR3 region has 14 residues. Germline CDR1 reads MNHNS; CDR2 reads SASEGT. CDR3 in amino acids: CASSRAPVGYGYTF. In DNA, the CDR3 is TGTGCCAGCAGTAGGGCCCCAGTAGGGTATGGCTACACCTTC.

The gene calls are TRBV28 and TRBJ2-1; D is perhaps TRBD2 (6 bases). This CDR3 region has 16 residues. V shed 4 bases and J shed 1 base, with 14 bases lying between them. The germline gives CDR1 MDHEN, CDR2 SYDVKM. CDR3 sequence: CASSSLAIWSYNEQFF. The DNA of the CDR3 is TGTGCCAGCAGTTCCCTAGCGATTTGGTCCTACAATGAGCAGTTCTTC.

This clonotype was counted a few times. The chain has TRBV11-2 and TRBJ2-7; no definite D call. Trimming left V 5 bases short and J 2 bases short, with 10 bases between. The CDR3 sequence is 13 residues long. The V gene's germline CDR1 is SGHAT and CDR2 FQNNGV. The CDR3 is CASSKLGTYEQYF. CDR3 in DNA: TGTGCCAGCAGCAAACTGGGGACCTACGAGCAGTACTTC.

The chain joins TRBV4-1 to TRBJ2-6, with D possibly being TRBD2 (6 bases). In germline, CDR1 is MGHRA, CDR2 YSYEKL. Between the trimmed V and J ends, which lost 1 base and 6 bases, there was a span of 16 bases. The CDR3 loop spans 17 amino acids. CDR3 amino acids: CASSQGWRVPEANVLTF. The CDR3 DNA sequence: TGCGCCAGCAGCCAAGGCTGGAGGGTCCCTGAGGCCAACGTCCTGACTTTC.

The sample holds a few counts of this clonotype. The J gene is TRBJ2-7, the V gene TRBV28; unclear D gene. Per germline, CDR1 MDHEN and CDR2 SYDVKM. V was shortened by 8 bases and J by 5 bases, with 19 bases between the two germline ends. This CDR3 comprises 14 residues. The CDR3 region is CASAQAQEFHEQYF. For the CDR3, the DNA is TGTGCCAGCGCCCAGGCCCAGGAATTCCACGAGCAGTACTTC.

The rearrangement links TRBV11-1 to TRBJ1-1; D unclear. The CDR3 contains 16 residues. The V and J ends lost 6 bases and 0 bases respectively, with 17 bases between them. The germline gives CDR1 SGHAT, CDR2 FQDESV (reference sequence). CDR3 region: CASSPPNRQLNTEAFF. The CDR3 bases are TGTGCCAGCAGTCCCCCGAACCGCCAACTGAACACTGAAGCTTTCTTT.

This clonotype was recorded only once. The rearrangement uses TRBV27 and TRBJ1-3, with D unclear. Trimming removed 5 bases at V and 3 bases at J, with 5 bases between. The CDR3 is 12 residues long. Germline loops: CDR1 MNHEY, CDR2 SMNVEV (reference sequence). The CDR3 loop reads CASSPNGNTIYF. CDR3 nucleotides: TGTGCCAGCAGTCCAAATGGAAACACCATATATTTT.

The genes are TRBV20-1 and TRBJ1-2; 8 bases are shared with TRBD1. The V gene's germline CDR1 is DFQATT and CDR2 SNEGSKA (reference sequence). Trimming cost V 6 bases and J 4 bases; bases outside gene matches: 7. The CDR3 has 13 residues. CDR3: CSAVGTGGYGYTF. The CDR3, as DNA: TGCAGTGCGGTTGGGACAGGAGGCTATGGCTACACCTTC.

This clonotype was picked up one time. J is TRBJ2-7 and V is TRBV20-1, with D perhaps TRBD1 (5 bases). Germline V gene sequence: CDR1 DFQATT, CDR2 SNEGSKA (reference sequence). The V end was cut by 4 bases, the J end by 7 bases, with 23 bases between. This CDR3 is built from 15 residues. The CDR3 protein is CSATMFRVGKYEQYF. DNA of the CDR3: TGCAGTGCTACCATGTTCAGGGTCGGTAAATATGAGCAGTACTTC.

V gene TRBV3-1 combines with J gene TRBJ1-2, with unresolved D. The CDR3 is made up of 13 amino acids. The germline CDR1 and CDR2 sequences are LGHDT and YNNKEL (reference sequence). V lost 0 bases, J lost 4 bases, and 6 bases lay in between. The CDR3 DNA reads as TGTGCCAGCAGCCAAGATCGGACCTATGGCTACACCTTC. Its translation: CASSQDRTYGYTF.

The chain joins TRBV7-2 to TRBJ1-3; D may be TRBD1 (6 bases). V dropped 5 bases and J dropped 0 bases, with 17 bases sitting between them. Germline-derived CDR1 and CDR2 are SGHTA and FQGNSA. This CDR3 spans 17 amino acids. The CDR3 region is CASSPGPGADSGNTIYF. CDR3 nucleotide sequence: TGTGCCAGCAGCCCGGGGCCGGGGGCCGACTCTGGAAACACCATATATTTT.

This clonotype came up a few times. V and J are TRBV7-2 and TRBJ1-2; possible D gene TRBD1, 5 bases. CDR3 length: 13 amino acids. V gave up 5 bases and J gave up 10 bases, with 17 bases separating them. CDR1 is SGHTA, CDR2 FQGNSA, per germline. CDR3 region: CASSPRKGRDYTF. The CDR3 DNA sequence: TGTGCCAGCAGCCCTCGGAAGGGGAGGGACTACACCTTC.

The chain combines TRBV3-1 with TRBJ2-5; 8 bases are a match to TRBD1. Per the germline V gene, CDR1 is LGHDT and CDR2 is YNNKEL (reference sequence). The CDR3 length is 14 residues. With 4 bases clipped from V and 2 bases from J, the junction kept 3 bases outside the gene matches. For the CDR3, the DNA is TGTGCCAGCAGCCGCGGGACAGGACAAGAGACCCAGTACTTC. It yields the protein CASSRGTGQETQYF.

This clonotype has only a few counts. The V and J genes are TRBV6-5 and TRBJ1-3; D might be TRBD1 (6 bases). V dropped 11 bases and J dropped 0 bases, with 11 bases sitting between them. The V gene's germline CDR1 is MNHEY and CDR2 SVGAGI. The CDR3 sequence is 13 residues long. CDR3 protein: CAAGGSSGNTIYF. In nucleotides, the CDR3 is TGTGCCGCGGGGGGCTCCTCTGGAAACACCATATATTTT.

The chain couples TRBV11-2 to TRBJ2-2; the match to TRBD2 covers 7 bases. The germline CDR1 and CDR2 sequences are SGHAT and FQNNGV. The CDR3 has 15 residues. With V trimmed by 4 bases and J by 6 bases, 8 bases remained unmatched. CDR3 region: CASSSLLLAAGELFF. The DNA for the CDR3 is TGTGCCAGCAGCTCGCTCCTCCTAGCGGCCGGGGAGCTGTTTTTT.

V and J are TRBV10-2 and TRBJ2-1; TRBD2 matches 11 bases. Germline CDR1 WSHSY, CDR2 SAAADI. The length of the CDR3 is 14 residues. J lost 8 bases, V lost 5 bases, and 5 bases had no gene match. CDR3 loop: CASSRLAGWDEQFF. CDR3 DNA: TGCGCCAGCAGTAGACTAGCGGGGTGGGATGAGCAGTTCTTC.

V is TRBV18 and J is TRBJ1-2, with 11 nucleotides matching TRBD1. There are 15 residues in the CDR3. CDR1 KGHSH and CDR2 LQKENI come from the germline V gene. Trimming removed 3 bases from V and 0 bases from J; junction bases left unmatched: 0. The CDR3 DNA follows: TGTGCCAGCTCACCGGGACAGGGGGCTAACTATGGCTACACCTTC. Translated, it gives CASSPGQGANYGYTF.

The CDR3 nucleotides are TGTGCCAGCTCCCGGACCCCGGGACAGCAAGAGACCCAGTACTTC. It codes for CASSRTPGQQETQYF. This chain connects TRBV18 to TRBJ2-5; TRBD1 matches at 7 bases. This CDR3 is built from 15 residues. Germline CDR1 and CDR2: KGHSH and LQKENI. V lost 6 bases and J lost 2; bases outside the gene matches: 9.

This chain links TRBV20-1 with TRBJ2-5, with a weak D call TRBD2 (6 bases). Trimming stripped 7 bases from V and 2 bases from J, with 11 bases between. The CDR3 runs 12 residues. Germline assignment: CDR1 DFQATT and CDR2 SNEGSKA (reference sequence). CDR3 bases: TGCAGTGGGGGGGTAGTACAAGAGACCCAGTACTTC. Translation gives CSGGVVQETQYF.

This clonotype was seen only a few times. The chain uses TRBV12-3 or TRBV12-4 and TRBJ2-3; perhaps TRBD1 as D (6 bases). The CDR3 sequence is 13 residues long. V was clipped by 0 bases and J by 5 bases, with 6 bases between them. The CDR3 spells CASSLAGGDTQYF. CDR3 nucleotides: TGTGCCAGCAGTTTAGCAGGGGGAGATACGCAGTATTTT.

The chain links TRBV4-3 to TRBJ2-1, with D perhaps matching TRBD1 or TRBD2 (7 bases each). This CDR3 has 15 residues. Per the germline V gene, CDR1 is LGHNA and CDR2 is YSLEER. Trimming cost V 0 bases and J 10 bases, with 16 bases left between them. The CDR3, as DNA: TGCGCCAGCAGCCAAGATGGCGGCCAGGGGGGGGAGCAGTTCTTC. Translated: CASSQDGGQGGEQFF.

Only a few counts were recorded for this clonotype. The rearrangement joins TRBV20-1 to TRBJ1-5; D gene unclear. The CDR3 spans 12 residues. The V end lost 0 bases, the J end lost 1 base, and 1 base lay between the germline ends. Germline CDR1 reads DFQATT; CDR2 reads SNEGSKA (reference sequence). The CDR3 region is CSARESNQPQHF. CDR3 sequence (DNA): TGCAGTGCTAGAGAGAGCAATCAGCCCCAGCATTTT.

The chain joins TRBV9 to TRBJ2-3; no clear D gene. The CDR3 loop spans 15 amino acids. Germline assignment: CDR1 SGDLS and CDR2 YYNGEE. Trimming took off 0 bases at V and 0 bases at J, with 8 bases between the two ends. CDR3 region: CASSVGRGSTDTQYF. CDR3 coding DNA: TGTGCCAGCAGCGTAGGTCGTGGGAGCACAGATACGCAGTATTTT. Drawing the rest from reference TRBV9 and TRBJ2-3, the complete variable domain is DSGVTQTPKHLITATGQRVTLRCSPRSGDLSVYWYQQSLDQGLQFLIQYYNGEERAKGNILERFSAQQFPDLHSELNLSSLELGDSALYFCASSVGRGSTDTQYFGPGTRLTVL.